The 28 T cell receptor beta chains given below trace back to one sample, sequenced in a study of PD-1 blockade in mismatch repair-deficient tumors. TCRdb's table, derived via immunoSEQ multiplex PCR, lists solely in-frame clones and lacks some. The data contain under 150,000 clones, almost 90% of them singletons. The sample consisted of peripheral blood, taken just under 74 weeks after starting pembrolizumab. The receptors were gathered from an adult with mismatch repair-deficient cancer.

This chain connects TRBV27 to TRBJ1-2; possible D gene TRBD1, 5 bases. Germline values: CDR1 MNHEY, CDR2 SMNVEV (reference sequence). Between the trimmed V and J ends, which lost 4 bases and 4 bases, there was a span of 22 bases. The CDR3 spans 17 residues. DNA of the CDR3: TGTGCCAGCAGTTCCGGGGACGGAAGGCGCCTAACCTATGGCTACACCTTC. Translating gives CASSSGDGRRLTYGYTF.

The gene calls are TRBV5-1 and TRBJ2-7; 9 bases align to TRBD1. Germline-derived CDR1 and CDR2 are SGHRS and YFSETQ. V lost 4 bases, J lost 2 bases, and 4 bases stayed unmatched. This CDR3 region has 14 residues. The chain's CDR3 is CASSPGTGTYEQYF. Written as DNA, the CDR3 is TGCGCCAGCAGCCCCGGGACAGGGACCTACGAGCAGTACTTC.

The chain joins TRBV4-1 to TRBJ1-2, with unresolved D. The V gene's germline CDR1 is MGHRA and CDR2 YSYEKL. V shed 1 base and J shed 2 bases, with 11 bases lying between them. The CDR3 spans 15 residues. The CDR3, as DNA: TGCGCCAGCAGCCAAGTCCCAGACACCAACTATGGCTACACCTTC. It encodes CASSQVPDTNYGYTF.

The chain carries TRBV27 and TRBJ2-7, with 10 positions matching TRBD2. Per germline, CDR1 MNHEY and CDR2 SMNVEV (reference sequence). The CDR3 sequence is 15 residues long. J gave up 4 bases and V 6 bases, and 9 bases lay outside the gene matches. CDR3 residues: CASSNRPAGGYEQYF. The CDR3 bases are TGTGCCAGCAGCAACAGGCCAGCGGGGGGGTACGAGCAGTACTTC.

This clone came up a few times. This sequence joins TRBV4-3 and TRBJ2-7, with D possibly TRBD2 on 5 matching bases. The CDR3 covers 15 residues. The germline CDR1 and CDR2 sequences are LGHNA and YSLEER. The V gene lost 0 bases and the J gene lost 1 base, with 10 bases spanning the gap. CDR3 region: CASSQDFRTSYEQYF. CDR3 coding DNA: TGCGCCAGCAGCCAAGATTTCAGGACTTCCTACGAGCAGTACTTC.

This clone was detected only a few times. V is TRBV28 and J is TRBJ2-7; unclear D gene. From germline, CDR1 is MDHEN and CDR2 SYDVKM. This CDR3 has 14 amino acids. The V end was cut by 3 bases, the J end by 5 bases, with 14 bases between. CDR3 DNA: TGTGCCAGCAGTTTCGGAAACACCATCGACGAGCAGTACTTC. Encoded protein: CASSFGNTIDEQYF.

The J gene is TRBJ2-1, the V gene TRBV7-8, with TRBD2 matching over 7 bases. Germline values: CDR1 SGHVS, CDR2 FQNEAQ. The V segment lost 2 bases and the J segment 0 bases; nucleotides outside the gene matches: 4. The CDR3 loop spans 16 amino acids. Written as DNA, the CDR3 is TGTGCCAGCAGCTTAAGGGAGGGACTCTCCTACAATGAGCAGTTCTTC. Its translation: CASSLREGLSYNEQFF.

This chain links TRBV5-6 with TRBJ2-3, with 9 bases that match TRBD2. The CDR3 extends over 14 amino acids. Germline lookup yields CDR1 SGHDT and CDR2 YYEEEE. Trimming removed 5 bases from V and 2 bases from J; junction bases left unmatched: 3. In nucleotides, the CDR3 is TGTGCCAGCAGGCTAGCGGGAATCACAGATACGCAGTATTTT. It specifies CASRLAGITDTQYF.

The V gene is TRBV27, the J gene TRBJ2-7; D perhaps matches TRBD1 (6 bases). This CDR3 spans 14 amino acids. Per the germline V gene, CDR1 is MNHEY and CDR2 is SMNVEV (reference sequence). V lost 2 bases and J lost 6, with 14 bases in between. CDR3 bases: TGTGCCAGCAGTTTAACAGGGCGGTCCGGCGAGCAGTACTTC. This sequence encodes CASSLTGRSGEQYF.

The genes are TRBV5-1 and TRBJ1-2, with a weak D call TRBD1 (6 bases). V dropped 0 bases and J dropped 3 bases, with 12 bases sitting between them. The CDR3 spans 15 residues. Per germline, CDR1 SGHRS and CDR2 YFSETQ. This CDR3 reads CASSLGGPGYYGYTF. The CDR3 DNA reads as TGCGCCAGCAGCTTGGGGGGGCCTGGGTACTATGGCTACACCTTC.

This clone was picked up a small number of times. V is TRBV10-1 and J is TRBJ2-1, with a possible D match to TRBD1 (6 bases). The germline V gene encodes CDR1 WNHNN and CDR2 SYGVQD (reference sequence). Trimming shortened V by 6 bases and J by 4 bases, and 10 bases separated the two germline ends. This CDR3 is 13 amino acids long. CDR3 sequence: CASSGRGYNEQFF. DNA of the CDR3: TGCGCCAGCAGCGGCAGGGGTTACAATGAGCAGTTCTTC.

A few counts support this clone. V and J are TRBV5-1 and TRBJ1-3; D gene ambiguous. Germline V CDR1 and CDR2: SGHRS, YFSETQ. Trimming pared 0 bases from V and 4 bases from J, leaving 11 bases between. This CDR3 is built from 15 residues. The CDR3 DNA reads TGCGCCAGCAGCTTGGGTGCAGGAGCGGGAAACACCATATATTTT. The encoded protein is CASSLGAGAGNTIYF. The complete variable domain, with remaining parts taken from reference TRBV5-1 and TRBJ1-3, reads KAGVTQTPRYLIKTRGQQVTLSCSPISGHRSVSWYQQTPGQGLQFLFEYFSETQRNKGNFPGRFSGRQFSNSRSEMNVSTLELGDSALYLCASSLGAGAGNTIYFGEGSWLTVV.

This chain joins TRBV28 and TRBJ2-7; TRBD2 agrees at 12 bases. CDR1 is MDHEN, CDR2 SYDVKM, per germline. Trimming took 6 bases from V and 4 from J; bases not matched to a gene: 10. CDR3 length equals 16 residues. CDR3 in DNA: TGTGCCAGCAGCCCCGGGCTAGCGGGAGGGCCGTACGAGCAGTACTTC. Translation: CASSPGLAGGPYEQYF.

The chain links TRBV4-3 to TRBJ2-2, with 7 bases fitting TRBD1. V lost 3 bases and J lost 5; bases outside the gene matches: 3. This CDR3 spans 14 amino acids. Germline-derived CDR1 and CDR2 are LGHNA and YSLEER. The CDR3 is CASSQMTGTGELFF. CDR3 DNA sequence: TGCGCCAGCAGCCAGATGACAGGGACCGGGGAGCTGTTTTTT.

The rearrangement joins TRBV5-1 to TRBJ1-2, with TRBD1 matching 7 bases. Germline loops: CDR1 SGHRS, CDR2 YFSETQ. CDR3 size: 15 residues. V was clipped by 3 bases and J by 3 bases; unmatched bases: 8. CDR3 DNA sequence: TGCGCCAGCAGCTCAACAGGGGAGGGTTACTATGGCTACACCTTC. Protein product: CASSSTGEGYYGYTF. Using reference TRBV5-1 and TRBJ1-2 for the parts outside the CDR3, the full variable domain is KAGVTQTPRYLIKTRGQQVTLSCSPISGHRSVSWYQQTPGQGLQFLFEYFSETQRNKGNFPGRFSGRQFSNSRSEMNVSTLELGDSALYLCASSSTGEGYYGYTFGSGTRLTVV.

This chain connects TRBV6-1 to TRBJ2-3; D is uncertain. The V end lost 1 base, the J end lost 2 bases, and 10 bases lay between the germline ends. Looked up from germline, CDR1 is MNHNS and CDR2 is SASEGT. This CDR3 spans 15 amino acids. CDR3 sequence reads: CASSEGREATDTQYF. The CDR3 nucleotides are TGTGCCAGCAGTGAAGGAAGAGAGGCCACAGATACGCAGTATTTT.

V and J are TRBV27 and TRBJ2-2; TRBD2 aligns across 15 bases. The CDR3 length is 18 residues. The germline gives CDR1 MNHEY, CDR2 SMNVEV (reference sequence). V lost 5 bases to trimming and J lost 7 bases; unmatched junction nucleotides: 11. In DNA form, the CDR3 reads TGTGCCAGCAGTAACGGACTAGCGGGAGGGAATTTCGTCGGGGAGCTGTTTTTT. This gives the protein CASSNGLAGGNFVGELFF.

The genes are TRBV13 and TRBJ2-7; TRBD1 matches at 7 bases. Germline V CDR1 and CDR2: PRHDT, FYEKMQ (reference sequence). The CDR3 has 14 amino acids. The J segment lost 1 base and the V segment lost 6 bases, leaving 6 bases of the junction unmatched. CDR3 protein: CASRPSGQSYEQYF. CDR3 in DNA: TGTGCCAGCAGACCCTCGGGACAGTCCTACGAGCAGTACTTC.

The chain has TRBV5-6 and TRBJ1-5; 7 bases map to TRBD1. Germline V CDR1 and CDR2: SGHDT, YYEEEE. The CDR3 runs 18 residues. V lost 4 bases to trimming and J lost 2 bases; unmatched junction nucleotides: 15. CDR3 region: CASSNRDRDLWGNQPQHF. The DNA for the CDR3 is TGTGCCAGCAGCAACCGGGACAGAGACCTTTGGGGCAATCAGCCCCAGCATTTT.

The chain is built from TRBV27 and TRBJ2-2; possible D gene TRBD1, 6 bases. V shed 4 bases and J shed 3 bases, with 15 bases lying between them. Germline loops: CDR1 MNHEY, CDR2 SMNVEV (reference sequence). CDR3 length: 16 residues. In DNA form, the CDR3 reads TGTGCCAGCAGTTCCTCATCGACAGGTTACACCGGGGAGCTGTTTTTT. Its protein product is CASSSSSTGYTGELFF.

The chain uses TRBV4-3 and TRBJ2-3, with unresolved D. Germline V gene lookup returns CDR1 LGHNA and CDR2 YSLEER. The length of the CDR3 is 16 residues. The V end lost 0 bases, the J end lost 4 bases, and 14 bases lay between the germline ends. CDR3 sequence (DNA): TGCGCCAGCAGCCAAGAATCGGCGTTCGACCCAGATACGCAGTATTTT. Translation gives CASSQESAFDPDTQYF.

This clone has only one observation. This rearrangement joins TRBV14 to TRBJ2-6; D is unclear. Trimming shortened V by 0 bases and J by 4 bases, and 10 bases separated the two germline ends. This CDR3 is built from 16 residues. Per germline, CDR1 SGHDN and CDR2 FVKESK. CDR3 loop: CASSQEVITGANVLTF. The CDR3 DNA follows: TGTGCCAGCAGCCAAGAAGTGATTACCGGGGCCAACGTCCTGACTTTC.

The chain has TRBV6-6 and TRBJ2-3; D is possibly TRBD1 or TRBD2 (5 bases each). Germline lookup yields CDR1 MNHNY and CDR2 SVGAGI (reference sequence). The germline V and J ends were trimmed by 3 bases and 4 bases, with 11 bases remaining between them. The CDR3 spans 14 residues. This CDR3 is CASSYVRGADTQYF. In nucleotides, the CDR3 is TGTGCCAGCAGTTATGTTCGGGGCGCAGATACGCAGTATTTT.

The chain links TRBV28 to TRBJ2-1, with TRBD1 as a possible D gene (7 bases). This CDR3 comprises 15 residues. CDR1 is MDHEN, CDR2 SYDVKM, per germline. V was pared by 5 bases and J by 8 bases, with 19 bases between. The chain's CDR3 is CASSKGARRVDEQFF. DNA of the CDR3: TGTGCCAGCAGTAAGGGGGCCAGGAGGGTCGATGAGCAGTTCTTC.

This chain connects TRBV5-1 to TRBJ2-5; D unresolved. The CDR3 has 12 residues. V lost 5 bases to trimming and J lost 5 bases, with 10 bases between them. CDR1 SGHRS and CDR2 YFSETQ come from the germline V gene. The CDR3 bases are TGCGCCAGCAGAGGTGCCCGGGAGACCCAGTACTTC. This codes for CASRGARETQYF.

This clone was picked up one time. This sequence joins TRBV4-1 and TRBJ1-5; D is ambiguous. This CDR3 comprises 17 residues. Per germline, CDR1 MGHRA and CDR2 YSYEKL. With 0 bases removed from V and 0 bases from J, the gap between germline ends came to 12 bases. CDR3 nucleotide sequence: TGCGCCAGCAGCCAAGACGCAGACAACTATAGCAATCAGCCCCAGCATTTT. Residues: CASSQDADNYSNQPQHF.

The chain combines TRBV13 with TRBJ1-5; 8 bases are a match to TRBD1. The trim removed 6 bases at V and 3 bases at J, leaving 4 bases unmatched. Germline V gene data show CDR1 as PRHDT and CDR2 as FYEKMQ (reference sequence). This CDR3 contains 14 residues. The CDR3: CASSLQGVNQPQHF. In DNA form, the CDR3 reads TGTGCCAGCAGTTTACAGGGGGTCAATCAGCCCCAGCATTTT.

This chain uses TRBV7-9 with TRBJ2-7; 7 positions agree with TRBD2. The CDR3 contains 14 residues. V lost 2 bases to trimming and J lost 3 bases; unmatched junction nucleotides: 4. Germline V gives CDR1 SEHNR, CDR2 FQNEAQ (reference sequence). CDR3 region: CASSLPSGLYEQYF. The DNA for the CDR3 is TGTGCCAGCAGCTTACCTAGCGGACTCTACGAGCAGTACTTC.